This T cell receptor (beta chain) was identified during a study of blood T cell repertoires in COVID-19. Overall study: The samples span acute and convalescent COVID-19 from the United States, Italy and Spain. In each case, the material was cDNA or gDNA derived from T cells, B-cell-depleted T cells, or PBMCs.

Authors' processing steps: Amplified reference gene primers provided the basis for estimating nucleated cell counts. Generated by immunoSEQ multiplex PCR, the TCRdb table keeps only in-frame clones and is missing some. D and trimming were read from the DNA, whereas the V and J calls and clone size are those reported in that table. The sample yields about 180,000 clones, roughly 87% seen once. Sequencing used peripheral blood. This TCR derives from a woman in her 70s with acute or convalescent COVID-19.

In DNA, the CDR3 is TGTGCCAGCAGCTTAGCGATGCCGGGAAACACCGGGGAGCTGTTTTTT. Translated, it gives CASSLAMPGNTGELFF. The chain links TRBV11-2 to TRBJ2-2; tentative D call: TRBD2 (5 bases). Germline V gene sequence: CDR1 SGHAT, CDR2 FQNNGV. The CDR3 totals 16 residues. Between the trimmed V and J ends, which lost 1 base and 2 bases, there was a span of 11 bases.